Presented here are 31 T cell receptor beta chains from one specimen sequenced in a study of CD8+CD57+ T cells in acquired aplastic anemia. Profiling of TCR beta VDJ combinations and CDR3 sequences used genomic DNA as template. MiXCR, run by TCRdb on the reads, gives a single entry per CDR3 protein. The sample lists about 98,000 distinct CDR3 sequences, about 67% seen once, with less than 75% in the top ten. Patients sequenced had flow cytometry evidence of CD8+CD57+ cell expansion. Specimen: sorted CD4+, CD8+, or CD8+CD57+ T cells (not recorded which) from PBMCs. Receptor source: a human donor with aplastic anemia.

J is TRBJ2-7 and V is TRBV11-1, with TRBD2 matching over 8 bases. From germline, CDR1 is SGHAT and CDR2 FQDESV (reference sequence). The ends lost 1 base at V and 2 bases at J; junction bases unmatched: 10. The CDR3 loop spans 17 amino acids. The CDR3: CASSLVARLAGPYEQYF. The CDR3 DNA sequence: TGTGCCAGCAGCTTAGTAGCTAGGCTAGCGGGCCCCTACGAGCAGTACTTC.

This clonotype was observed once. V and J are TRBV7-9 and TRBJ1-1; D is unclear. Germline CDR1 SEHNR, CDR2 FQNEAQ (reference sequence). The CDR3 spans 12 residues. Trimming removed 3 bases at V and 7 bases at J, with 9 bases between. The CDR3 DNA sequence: TGTGCCAGCAGCTTCAGTGACCTTGAAGCTTTCTTT. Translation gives CASSFSDLEAFF.

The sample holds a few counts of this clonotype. This chain's CDR3 is CASSLGQVGYEQYF. The CDR3 nucleotides are TGTGCCAGCAGTCTAGGACAGGTGGGATACGAGCAGTACTTC. The chain combines TRBV2 with TRBJ2-7; 7 bases agree with TRBD1. Germline V gene sequence: CDR1 SNHLY, CDR2 FYNNEI. CDR3 length: 14 amino acids. The ends lost 5 bases at V and 4 bases at J; junction bases unmatched: 8.

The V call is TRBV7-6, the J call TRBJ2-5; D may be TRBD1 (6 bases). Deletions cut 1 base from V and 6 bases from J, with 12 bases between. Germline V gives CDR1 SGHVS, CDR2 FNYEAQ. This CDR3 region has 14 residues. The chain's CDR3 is CASSLEQGRKTQYF. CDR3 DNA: TGTGCCAGCAGCTTAGAACAGGGCCGAAAGACCCAGTACTTC. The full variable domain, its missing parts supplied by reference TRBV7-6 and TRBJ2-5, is GAGVSQSPRYKVTKRGQDVALRCDPISGHVSLYWYRQALGQGPEFLTYFNYEAQQDKSGLPNDRFSAERPEGSISTLTIQRTEQRDSAMYRCASSLEQGRKTQYFGPGTRLLVL.

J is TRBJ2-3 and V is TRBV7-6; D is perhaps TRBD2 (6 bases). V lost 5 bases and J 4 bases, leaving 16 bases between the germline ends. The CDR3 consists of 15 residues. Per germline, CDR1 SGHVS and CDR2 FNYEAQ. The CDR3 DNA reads TGTGCCAGCAGCCCCGCCGGGAGTCCTGCAGATACGCAGTATTTT. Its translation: CASSPAGSPADTQYF.

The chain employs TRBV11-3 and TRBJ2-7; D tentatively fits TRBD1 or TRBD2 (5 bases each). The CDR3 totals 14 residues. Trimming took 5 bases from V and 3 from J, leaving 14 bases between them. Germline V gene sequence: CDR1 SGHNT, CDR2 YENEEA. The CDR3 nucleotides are TGTGCCAGCAGCCGGGACCTGATAATCTACGAGCAGTACTTC. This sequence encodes CASSRDLIIYEQYF.

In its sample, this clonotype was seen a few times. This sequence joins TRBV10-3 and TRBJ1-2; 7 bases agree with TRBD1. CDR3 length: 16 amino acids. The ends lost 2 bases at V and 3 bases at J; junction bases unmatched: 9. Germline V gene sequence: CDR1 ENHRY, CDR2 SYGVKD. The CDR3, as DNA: TGTGCCATCAGTGAGGGGCCTACCGGGACAGACTATGGCTACACCTTC. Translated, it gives CAISEGPTGTDYGYTF.

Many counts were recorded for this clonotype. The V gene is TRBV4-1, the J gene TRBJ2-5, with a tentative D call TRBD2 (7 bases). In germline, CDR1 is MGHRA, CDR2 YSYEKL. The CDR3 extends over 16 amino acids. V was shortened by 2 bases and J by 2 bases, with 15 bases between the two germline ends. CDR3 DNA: TGCGCCAGCAGCCAACTTGGGGGGGGCCTGCAAGAGACCCAGTACTTC. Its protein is CASSQLGGGLQETQYF.

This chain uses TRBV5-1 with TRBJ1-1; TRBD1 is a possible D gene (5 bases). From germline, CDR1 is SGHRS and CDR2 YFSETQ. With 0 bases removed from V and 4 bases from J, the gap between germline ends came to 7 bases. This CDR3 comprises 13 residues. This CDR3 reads CASSLGGVTEAFF. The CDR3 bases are TGCGCCAGCAGCTTGGGAGGGGTCACTGAAGCTTTCTTT.

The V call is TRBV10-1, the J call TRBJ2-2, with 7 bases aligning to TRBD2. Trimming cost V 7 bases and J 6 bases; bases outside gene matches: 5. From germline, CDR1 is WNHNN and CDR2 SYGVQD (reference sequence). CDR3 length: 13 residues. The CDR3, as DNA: TGCGCCAGCACCCAGGGAGGGGCCGGGGAGCTGTTTTTT. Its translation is CASTQGGAGELFF.

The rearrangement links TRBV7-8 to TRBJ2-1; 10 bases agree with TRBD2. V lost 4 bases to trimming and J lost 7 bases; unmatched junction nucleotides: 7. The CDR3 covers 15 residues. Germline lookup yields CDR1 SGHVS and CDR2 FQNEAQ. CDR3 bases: TGTGCCAGCAGCTCAGCGGGGGGGCCTCGAAATGAGCAGTTCTTC. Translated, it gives CASSSAGGPRNEQFF. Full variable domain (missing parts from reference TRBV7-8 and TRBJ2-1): GAGVSQSPRYKVAKRGQDVALRCDPISGHVSLFWYQQALGQGPEFLTYFQNEAQLDKSGLPSDRFFAERPEGSVSTLKIQRTQQEDSAVYLCASSSAGGPRNEQFFGPGTRLTVL.

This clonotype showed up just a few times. CDR3 DNA: TGTGCCAGCGGTTTAGGCCGCAGCTCCTATAATTCACCCCTCCACTTT. This encodes CASGLGRSSYNSPLHF. The J gene is TRBJ1-6, the V gene TRBV5-5; D is uncertain. The CDR3 runs to 16 residues. V shed 7 bases and J shed 0 bases, with 14 bases lying between them. Germline CDR1 reads SGHKS; CDR2 reads YYEKEE (reference sequence).

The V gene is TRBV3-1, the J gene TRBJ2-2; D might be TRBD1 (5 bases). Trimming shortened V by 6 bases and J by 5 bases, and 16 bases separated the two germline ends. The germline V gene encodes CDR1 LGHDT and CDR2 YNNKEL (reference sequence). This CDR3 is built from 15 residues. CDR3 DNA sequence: TGTGCCAGCAGTCAGGACATCCGGTTAACCGGGGAGCTGTTTTTT. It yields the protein CASSQDIRLTGELFF. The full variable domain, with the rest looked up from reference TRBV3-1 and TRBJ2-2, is DTAVSQTPKYLVTQMGNDKSIKCEQNLGHDTMYWYKQDSKKFLKIMFSYNNKELIINETVPNRFSPKSPDKAHLNLHINSLELGDSAVYFCASSQDIRLTGELFFGEGSRLTVL.

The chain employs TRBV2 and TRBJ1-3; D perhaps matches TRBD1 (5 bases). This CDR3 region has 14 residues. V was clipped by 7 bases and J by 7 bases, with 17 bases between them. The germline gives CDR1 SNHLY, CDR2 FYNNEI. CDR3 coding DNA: TGTGCCAGCACTGGGACTGCACCCCCGAACACCATATATTTT. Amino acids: CASTGTAPPNTIYF.

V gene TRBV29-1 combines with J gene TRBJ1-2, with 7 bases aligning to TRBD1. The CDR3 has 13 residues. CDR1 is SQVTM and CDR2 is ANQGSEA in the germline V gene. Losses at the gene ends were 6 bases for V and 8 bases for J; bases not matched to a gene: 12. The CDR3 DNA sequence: TGCAGCGTGGTCACTGGACAGGCGGGGGGCTACACCTTC. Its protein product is CSVVTGQAGGYTF.

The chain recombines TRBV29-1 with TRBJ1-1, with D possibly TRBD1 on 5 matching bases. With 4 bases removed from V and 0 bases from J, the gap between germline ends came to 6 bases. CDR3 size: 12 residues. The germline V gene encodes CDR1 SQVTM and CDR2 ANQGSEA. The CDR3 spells CSVGQLNTEAFF. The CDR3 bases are TGCAGCGTTGGACAGTTGAACACTGAAGCTTTCTTT.

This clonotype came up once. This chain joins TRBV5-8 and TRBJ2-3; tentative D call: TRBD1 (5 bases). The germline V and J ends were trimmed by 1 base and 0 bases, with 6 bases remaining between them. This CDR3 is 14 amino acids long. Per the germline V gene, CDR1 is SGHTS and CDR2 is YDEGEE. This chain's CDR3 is CASSLTGSTDTQYF. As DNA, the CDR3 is TGTGCCAGCAGCTTGACAGGCAGCACAGATACGCAGTATTTT. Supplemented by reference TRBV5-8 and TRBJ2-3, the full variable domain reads EAGVTQSPTHLIKTRGQQATLRCSPISGHTSVYWYQQALGLGLQFLLWYDEGEERNRGNFPPRFSGRQFPNYSSELNVNALELEDSALYLCASSLTGSTDTQYFGPGTRLTVL.

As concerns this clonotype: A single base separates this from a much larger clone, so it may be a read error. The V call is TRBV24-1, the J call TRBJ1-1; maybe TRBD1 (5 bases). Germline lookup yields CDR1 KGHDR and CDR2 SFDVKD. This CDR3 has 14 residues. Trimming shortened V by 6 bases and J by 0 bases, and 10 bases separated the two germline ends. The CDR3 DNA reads TGTGCCACCAGTAATTCGGGGGTGAACACTGAAGCTTTCTTT. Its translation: CATSNSGVNTEAFF.

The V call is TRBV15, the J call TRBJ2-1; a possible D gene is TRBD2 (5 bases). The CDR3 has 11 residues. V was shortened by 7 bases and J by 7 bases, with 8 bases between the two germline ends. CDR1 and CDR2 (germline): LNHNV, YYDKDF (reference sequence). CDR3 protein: CATNSGNEQFF. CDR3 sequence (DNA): TGTGCCACCAACAGCGGTAATGAGCAGTTCTTC.

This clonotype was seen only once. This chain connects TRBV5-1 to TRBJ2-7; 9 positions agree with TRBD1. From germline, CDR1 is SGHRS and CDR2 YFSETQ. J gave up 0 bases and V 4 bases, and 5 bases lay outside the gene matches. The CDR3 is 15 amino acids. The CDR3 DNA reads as TGCGCCAGCAGCGAGGGGACAGGGAACTCCTACGAGCAGTACTTC. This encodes CASSEGTGNSYEQYF.

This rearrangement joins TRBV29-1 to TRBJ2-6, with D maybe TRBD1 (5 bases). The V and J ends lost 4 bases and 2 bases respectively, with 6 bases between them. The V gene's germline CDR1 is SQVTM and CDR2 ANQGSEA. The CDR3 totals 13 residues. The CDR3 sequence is CSVAGTGANVLTF. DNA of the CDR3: TGCAGCGTTGCAGGGACTGGGGCCAACGTCCTGACTTTC.

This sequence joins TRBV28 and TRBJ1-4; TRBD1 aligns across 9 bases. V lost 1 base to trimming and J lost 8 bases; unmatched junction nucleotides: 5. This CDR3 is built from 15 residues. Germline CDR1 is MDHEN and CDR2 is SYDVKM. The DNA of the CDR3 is TGTGCCAGCAGTTTATTAGGACAGGGGAAAGAAAAACTGTTTTTT. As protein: CASSLLGQGKEKLFF.

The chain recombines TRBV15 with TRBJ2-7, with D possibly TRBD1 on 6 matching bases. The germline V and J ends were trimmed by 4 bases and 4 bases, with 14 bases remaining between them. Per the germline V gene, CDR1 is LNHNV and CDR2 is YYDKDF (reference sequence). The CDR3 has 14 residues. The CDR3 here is CATSIPGQGYEQYF. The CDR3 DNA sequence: TGTGCCACCAGCATCCCGGGACAAGGATACGAGCAGTACTTC.

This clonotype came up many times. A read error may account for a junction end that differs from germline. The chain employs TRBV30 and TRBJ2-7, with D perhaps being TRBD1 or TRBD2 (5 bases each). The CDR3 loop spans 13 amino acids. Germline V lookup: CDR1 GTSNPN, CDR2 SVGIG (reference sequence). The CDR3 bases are TGTGCCTGGAGTGTTATAGGGGACCTGCTTGTCTCCTTC. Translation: CAWSVIGDLLVSF.

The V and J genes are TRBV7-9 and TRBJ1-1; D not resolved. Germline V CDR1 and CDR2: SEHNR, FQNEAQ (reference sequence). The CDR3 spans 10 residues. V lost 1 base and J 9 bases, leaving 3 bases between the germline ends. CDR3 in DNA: TGTGCCAGCAGCTTAGAACAAGCTTTCTTT. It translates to CASSLEQAFF.

The CDR3 here is CASSALAGARHTQYF. CDR3 DNA: TGTGCCAGCAGTGCTCTAGCGGGAGCCCGACATACGCAGTATTTT. J is TRBJ2-3 and V is TRBV6-1, with 10 positions matching TRBD2. V dropped 4 bases and J dropped 7; count of bases not matched to a gene: 8. CDR3 length: 15 amino acids. Germline CDR1 and CDR2: MNHNS and SASEGT.

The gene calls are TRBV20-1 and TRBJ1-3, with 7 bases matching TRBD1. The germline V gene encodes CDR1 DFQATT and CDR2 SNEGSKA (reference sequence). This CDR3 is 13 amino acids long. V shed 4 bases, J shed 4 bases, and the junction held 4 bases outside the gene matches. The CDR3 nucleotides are TGCAGTGCTAATAGACAGGGCGGAAACACCATATATTTT. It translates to CSANRQGGNTIYF.

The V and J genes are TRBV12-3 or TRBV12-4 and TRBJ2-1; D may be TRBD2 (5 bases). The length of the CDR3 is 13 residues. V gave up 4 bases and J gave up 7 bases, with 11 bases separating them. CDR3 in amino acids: CASSSGTRNEQFF. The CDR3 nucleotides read TGTGCCAGCAGTTCGGGAACGAGGAATGAGCAGTTCTTC.

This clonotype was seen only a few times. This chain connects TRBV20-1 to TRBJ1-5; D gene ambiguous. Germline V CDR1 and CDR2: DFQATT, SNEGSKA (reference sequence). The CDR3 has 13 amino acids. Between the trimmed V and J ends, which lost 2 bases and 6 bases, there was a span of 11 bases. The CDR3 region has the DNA TGCAGTGCTAGACCCTTAGTGGCTCAGCCCCAGCATTTT. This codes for CSARPLVAQPQHF.

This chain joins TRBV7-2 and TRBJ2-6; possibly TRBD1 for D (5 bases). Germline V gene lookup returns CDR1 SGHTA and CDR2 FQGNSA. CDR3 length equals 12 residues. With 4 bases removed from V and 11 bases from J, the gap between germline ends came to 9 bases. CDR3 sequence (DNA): TGTGCCAGCAGCTCCGTAGGGGACGTCCTGACTTTC. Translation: CASSSVGDVLTF.

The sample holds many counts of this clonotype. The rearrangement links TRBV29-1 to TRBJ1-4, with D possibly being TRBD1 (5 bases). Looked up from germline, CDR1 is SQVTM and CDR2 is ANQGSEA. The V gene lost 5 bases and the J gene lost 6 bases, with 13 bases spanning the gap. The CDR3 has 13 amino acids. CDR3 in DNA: TGCAGCGTTTTAGAGGGAGGGGATGAAAAACTGTTTTTT. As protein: CSVLEGGDEKLFF. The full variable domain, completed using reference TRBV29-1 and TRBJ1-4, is SAVISQKPSRDICQRGTSLTIQCQVDSQVTMMFWYRQQPGQSLTLIATANQGSEATYESGFVIDKFPISRPNLTFSTLTVSNMSPEDSSIYLCSVLEGGDEKLFFGSGTQLSVL.